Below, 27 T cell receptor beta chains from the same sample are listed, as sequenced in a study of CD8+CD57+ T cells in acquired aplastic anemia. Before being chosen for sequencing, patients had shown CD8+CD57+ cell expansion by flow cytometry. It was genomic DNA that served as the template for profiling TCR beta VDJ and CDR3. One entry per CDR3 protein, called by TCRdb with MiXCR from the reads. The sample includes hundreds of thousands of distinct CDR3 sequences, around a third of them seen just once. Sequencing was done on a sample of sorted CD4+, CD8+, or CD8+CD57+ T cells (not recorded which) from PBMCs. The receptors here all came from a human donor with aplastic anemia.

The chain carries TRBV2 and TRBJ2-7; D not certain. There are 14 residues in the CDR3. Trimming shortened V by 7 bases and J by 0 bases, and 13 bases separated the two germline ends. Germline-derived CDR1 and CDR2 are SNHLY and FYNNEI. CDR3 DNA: TGTGCCAGCATGCGAATCAAAAGCTCCTACGAGCAGTACTTC. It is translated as CASMRIKSSYEQYF.

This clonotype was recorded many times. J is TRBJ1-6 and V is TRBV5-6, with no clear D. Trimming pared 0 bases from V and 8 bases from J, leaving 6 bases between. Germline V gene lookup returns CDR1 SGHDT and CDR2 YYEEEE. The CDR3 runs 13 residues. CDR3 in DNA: TGTGCCAGCAGCTTGGATAAGGATTCACCCCTCCACTTT. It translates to CASSLDKDSPLHF.

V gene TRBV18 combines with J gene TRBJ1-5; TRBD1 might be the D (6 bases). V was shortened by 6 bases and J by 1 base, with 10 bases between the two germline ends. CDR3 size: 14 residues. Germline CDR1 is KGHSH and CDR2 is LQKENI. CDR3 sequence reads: CASSRQASNQPQHF. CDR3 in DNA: TGTGCCAGCTCGCGACAGGCGAGCAATCAGCCCCAGCATTTT.

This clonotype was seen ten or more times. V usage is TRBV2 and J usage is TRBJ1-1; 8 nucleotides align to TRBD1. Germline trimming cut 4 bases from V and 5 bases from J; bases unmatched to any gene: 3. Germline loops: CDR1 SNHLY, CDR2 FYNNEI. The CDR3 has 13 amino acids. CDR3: CASSVDRETEAFF. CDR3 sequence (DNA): TGTGCCAGCAGTGTGGACAGGGAAACTGAAGCTTTCTTT. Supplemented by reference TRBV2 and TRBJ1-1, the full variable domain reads EPEVTQTPSHQVTQMGQEVILRCVPISNHLYFYWYRQILGQKVEFLVSFYNNEISEKSEIFDDQFSVERPDGSNFTLKIRSTKLEDSAMYFCASSVDRETEAFFGQGTRLTVV.

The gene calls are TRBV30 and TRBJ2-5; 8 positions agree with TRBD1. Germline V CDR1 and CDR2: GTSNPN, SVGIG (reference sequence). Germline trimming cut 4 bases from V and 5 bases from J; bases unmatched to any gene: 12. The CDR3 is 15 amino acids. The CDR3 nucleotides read TGTGCCTGGATCGACACAGGGGGTTTGTGGGAGACCCAGTACTTC. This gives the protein CAWIDTGGLWETQYF. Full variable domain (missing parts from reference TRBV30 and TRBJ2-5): SQTIHQWPATLVQPVGSPLSLECTVEGTSNPNLYWYRQAAGRGLQLLFYSVGIGQISSEVPQNLSASRPQDRQFILSSKKLLLSDSGFYLCAWIDTGGLWETQYFGPGTRLLVL.

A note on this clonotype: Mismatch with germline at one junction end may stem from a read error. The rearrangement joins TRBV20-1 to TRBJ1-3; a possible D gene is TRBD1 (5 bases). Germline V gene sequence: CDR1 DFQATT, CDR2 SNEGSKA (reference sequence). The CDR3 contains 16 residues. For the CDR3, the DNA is TGCAGTGCTAGCCCAGCTGTGGGGGAATCTGGAAACGCCATATATTTT. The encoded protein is CSASPAVGESGNAIYF.

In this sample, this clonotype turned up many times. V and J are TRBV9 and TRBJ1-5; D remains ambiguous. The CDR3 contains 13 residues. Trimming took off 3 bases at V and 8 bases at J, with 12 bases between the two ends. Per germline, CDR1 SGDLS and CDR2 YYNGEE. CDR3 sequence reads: CASSEGTLEPQHF. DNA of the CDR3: TGTGCCAGCAGCGAGGGAACTTTGGAGCCCCAGCATTTT.

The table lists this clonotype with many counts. The CDR3 nucleotides read TGCATAGGTTCGGACACTGAAGCTTTCTTT. It yields the protein CIGSDTEAFF. The chain recombines TRBV29-1 with TRBJ1-1, with no clear D. The germline V gene encodes CDR1 SQVTM and CDR2 ANQGSEA. The CDR3 sequence is 10 residues long.

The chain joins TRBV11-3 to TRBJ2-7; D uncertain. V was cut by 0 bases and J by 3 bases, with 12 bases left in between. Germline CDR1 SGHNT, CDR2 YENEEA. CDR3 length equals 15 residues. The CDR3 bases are TGTGCCAGCAGCTTAGATCTTGACACGGTCTACGAGCAGTACTTC. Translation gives CASSLDLDTVYEQYF. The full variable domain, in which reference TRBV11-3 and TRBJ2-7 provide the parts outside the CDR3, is EAGVVQSPRYKIIEKKQPVAFWCNPISGHNTLYWYLQNLGQGPELLIRYENEEAVDDSQLPKDRFSAERLKGVDSTLKIQPAELGDSAVYLCASSLDLDTVYEQYFGPGTRLTVT.

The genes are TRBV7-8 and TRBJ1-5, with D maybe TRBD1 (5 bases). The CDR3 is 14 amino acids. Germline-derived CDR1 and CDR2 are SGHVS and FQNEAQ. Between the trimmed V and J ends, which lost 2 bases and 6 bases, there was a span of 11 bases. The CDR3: CASSLSRESQPQHF. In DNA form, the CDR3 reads TGTGCCAGCAGCTTATCCAGGGAAAGTCAGCCCCAGCATTTT.

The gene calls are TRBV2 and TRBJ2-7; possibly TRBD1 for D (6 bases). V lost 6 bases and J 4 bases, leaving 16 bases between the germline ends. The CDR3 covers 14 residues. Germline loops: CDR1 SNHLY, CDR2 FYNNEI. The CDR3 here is CASSTGQRTYEQYF. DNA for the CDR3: TGTGCCAGCAGCACCGGACAGCGGACGTACGAGCAGTACTTC.

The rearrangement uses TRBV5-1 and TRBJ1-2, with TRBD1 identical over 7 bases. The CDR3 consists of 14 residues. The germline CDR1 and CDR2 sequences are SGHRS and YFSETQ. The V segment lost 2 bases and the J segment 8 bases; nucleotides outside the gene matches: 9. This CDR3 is CASSFGGGAGGYTF. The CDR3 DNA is TGCGCCAGCAGCTTTGGAGGGGGCGCAGGCGGCTACACCTTC.

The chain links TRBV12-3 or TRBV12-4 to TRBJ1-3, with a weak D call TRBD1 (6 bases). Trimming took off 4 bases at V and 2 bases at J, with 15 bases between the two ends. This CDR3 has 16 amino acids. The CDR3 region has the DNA TGTGCCAGCAGTTCATCTACAGGGTACCCTGGAAACACCATATATTTT. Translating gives CASSSSTGYPGNTIYF.

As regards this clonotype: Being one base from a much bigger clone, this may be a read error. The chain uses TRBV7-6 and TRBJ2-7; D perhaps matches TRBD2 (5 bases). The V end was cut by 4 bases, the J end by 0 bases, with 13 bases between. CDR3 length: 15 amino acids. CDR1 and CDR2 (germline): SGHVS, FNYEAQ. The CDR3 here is CASSSQRTGSYEQYF. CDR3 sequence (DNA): TGTGCCAGCAGCTCCCAGCGGACTGGCTCCTACGAGCAGTACTTC.

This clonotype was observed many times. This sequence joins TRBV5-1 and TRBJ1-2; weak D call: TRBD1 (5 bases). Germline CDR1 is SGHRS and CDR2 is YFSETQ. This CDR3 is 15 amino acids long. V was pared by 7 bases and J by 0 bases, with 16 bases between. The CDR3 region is CASAKSRDSNYGYTF. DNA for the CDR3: TGCGCCAGCGCGAAGTCCCGGGACTCTAACTATGGCTACACCTTC.

The CDR3 nucleotides are TGTGCCAGCACCCAACACGGGACAGAGACCCAGTACTTC. Its translation: CASTQHGTETQYF. This rearrangement joins TRBV12-3 or TRBV12-4 to TRBJ2-5; either TRBD1 or TRBD2 may supply D (5 bases each). V was cut by 7 bases and J by 4 bases, with 13 bases left in between. This CDR3 is 13 amino acids long.

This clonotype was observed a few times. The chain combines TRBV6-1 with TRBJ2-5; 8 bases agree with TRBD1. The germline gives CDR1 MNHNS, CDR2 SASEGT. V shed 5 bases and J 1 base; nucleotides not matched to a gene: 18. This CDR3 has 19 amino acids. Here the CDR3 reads CASSHPRRRQGIIQETQYF. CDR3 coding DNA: TGTGCCAGCAGTCATCCACGACGCAGACAGGGGATTATCCAAGAGACCCAGTACTTC.

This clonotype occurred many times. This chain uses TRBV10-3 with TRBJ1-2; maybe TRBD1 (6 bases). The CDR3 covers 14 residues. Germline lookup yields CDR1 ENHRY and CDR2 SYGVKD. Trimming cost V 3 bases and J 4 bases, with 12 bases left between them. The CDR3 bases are TGTGCCATCAGTGAAAAGGGGGTCGGCTATGGCTACACCTTC. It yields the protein CAISEKGVGYGYTF.

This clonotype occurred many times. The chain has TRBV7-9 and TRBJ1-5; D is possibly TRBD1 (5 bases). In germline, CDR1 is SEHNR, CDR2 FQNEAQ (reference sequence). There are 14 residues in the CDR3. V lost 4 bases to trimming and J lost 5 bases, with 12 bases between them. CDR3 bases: TGTGCCAGCAGCTCCGGGACGAATGATCAGCCCCAGCATTTT. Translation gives CASSSGTNDQPQHF.

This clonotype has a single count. Here the CDR3 DNA reads TGCAGTGCTAGCCACTTCCGGGGGCGGGATGAGCAGTTCTTC. Its protein product is CSASHFRGRDEQFF. The chain employs TRBV20-1 and TRBJ2-1; either TRBD1 or TRBD2 may fit D (6 bases each). Germline V gene data show CDR1 as DFQATT and CDR2 as SNEGSKA (reference sequence). V lost 3 bases and J lost 8, with 17 bases in between. This CDR3 has 14 amino acids.

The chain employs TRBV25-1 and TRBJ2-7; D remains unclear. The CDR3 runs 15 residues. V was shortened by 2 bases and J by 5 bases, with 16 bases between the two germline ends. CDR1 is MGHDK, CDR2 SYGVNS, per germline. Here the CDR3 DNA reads TGTGCCAGCAGTGAAAAGGCAGGTCTACCGGACGAGCAGTACTTC. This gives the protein CASSEKAGLPDEQYF.

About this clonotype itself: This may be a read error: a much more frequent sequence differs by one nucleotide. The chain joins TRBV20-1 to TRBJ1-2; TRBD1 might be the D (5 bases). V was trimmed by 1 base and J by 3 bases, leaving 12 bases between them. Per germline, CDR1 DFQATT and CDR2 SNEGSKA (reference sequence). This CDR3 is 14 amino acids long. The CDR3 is CSARVGDADYGYTF. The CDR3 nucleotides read TGCAGTGCTAGAGTGGGGGACGCGGACTATGGCTACACCTTC.

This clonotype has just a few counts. The CDR3 loop reads CASSLVDAGVGEAFF. CDR3 nucleotide sequence: TGCGCCAGCAGCTTGGTAGACGCAGGGGTTGGTGAAGCTTTCTTT. This rearrangement joins TRBV5-1 to TRBJ1-1, with D perhaps TRBD1 (6 bases). CDR1 and CDR2 from the germline V gene are SGHRS and YFSETQ. V was cut by 0 bases and J by 7 bases, with 16 bases left in between. This CDR3 comprises 15 residues.

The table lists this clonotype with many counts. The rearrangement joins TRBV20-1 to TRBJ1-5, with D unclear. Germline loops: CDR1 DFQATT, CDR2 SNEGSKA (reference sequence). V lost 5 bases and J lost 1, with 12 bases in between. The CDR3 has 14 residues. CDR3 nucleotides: TGCAGTGCTGGCCGAACGGGGAGCAATCAGCCCCAGCATTTT. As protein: CSAGRTGSNQPQHF.

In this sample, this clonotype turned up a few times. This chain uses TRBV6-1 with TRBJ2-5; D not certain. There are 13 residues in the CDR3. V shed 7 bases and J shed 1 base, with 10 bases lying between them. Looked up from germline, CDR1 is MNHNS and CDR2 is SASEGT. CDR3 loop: CASTARRQETQYF. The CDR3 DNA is TGTGCCAGCACCGCGAGACGCCAAGAGACCCAGTACTTC.

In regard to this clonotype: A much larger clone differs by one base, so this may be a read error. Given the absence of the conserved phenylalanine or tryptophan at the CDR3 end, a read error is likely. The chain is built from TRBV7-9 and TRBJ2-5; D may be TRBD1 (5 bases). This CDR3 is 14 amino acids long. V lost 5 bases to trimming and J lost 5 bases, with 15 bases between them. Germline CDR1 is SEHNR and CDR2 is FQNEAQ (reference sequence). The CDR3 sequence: CASSRNRLGETQYL. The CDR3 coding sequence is TGTGCCAGCAGCAGAAACAGGCTGGGGGAGACCCAGTACCTC.

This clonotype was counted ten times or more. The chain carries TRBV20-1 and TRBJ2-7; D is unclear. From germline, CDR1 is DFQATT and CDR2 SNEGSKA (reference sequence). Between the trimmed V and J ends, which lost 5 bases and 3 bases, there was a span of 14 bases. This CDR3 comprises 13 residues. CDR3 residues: CSAGSSGGYEQYF. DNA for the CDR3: TGCAGTGCTGGTTCCTCGGGCGGCTACGAGCAGTACTTC.